Presented here are 21 T cell receptor beta chains from one specimen sequenced in a study of T cells after yellow fever vaccination. Via MiXCR, TCRdb re-called the 5' RACE reads, giving one row per CDR3 protein. The repertoire includes about 50,000 distinct CDR3 sequences, about 7.9% of them detected once, and roughly 31% sits in the top ten. The starting material was CD8+ T cells sorted from PBMCs, obtained around 15 days after the first yellow fever vaccination. Every receptor here comes from a man between 18 and 29 years old who received the YFV17D yellow fever vaccine.

This clonotype was counted many times. This chain uses TRBV20-1 with TRBJ1-1; D remains unclear. There are 14 residues in the CDR3. The ends were cut back, 5 bases at V and 0 bases at J, with 13 bases in the middle. Germline V gene sequence: CDR1 DFQATT, CDR2 SNEGSKA (reference sequence). Written as DNA, the CDR3 is TGCAGTGCTTGGGTGGGATCCTTGAACACTGAAGCTTTCTTT. The encoded protein is CSAWVGSLNTEAFF.

There are many counts of this clonotype. The V call is TRBV5-6, the J call TRBJ1-6, with a possible D match to TRBD1 (5 bases). The germline gives CDR1 SGHDT, CDR2 YYEEEE. Trimming pared 2 bases from V and 9 bases from J, leaving 12 bases between. The CDR3 is made up of 14 amino acids. The CDR3 spells CASSLEGAGSPLHF. CDR3 bases: TGTGCCAGCAGCTTAGAAGGGGCTGGTTCACCCCTCCACTTT. Variable domain in full (rest from reference TRBV5-6 and TRBJ1-6): DAGVTQSPTHLIKTRGQQVTLRCSPKSGHDTVSWYQQALGQGPQFIFQYYEEEERQRGNFPDRFSGHQFPNYSSELNVNALLLGDSALYLCASSLEGAGSPLHFGNGTRLTVT.

There are many counts of this clonotype. The gene calls are TRBV6-5 and TRBJ1-6, with D unresolved. The germline V gene encodes CDR1 MNHEY and CDR2 SVGAGI. This CDR3 spans 14 amino acids. V gave up 6 bases and J gave up 7 bases, with 13 bases separating them. CDR3 residues: CASRWGTANSPLHF. The CDR3 nucleotides read TGTGCCAGCAGGTGGGGAACTGCGAATTCACCCCTCCACTTT.

This clonotype appeared many times. The rearrangement links TRBV29-1 to TRBJ2-1; no definite D call. V shed 5 bases and J shed 4 bases, with 18 bases lying between them. The CDR3 is 15 amino acids. Germline lookup yields CDR1 SQVTM and CDR2 ANQGSEA. CDR3 sequence reads: CSVSPEVHLYNEQFF. The CDR3 DNA follows: TGCAGCGTTTCCCCTGAGGTACACTTATACAATGAGCAGTTCTTC.

This clonotype has a count of ten or more. The chain joins TRBV7-9 to TRBJ2-5; D is unresolved. Trimming took 3 bases from V and 2 from J, leaving 13 bases between them. The germline V gene encodes CDR1 SEHNR and CDR2 FQNEAQ (reference sequence). The CDR3 extends over 15 amino acids. The CDR3 is CASSLAVVRQETQYF. CDR3 in DNA: TGTGCCAGCAGCTTGGCAGTTGTTCGGCAAGAGACCCAGTACTTC.

This clonotype showed up many times. This sequence joins TRBV7-8 and TRBJ2-5; 10 nucleotides align to TRBD1. Germline CDR1 is SGHVS and CDR2 is FQNEAQ. The ends lost 6 bases at V and 4 bases at J; junction bases unmatched: 8. The CDR3 has 15 residues. The CDR3 DNA is TGTGCCAGCAGGACCGGGACAGGGGATTCAGAGACCCAGTACTTC. Translating gives CASRTGTGDSETQYF.

In its sample, this clonotype was seen many times. CDR3 coding DNA: TGTGCCAGCAGCCCCTCCCCGGGGGGCAATCAGCCCCAGCATTTT. As protein: CASSPSPGGNQPQHF. The rearrangement joins TRBV6-1 to TRBJ1-5, with a weak D call TRBD1 (5 bases). Looked up from germline, CDR1 is MNHNS and CDR2 is SASEGT. The CDR3 is 15 amino acids. The V end lost 6 bases, the J end lost 2 bases, and 14 bases lay between the germline ends.

There are many counts of this clonotype. This rearrangement joins TRBV29-1 to TRBJ1-2; D not resolved. The CDR3 spans 11 residues. Germline V CDR1 and CDR2: SQVTM, ANQGSEA. Trimming pared 4 bases from V and 3 bases from J, leaving 6 bases between. The CDR3 coding sequence is TGCAGCGTTGGATCAGACTATGGCTACACCTTC. Protein: CSVGSDYGYTF.

This clonotype came up many times. The V gene is TRBV15, the J gene TRBJ2-5, with 9 bases identical to TRBD2. There are 15 residues in the CDR3. V gave up 3 bases and J gave up 2 bases; unmatched junction bases: 4. From germline, CDR1 is LNHNV and CDR2 YYDKDF (reference sequence). The CDR3 spells CATSRLAGEQETQYF. In nucleotides, the CDR3 is TGTGCCACCAGCAGGTTAGCGGGGGAACAAGAGACCCAGTACTTC.

This clonotype has more than one count but fewer than ten. This chain links TRBV20-1 with TRBJ1-5, with a weak D call TRBD1 (6 bases). This CDR3 has 15 amino acids. Trimming shortened V by 0 bases and J by 4 bases, and 13 bases separated the two germline ends. Germline assignment: CDR1 DFQATT and CDR2 SNEGSKA (reference sequence). The CDR3 is CSARDPGQPNQPQHF. DNA for the CDR3: TGCAGTGCTAGAGATCCGGGACAACCGAATCAGCCCCAGCATTTT.

This clonotype was counted at least ten times. V gene TRBV27 combines with J gene TRBJ2-1; 10 bases are a match to TRBD2. In germline, CDR1 is MNHEY, CDR2 SMNVEV (reference sequence). V was clipped by 7 bases and J by 12 bases; unmatched bases: 6. This CDR3 has 12 residues. The DNA of the CDR3 is TGTGCCAGCACCGGAGCGGGGGGGTGGCAGTTCTTC. It encodes CASTGAGGWQFF.

This clonotype showed up many times. This chain connects TRBV7-6 to TRBJ1-3; 9 nucleotides match TRBD1. The germline V gene has CDR1 SGHVS and CDR2 FNYEAQ. V was pared by 3 bases and J by 2 bases, with 2 bases of the junction left unmatched. The CDR3 extends over 15 amino acids. CDR3 sequence (DNA): TGTGCCAGCAGCTTGGGACAGGGAACTGGAAACACCATATATTTT. It codes for CASSLGQGTGNTIYF.

This clonotype was seen ten or more times. V is TRBV12-3 or TRBV12-4 and J is TRBJ2-1; 7 bases are shared with TRBD1. V lost 5 bases, J lost 4 bases, and 14 bases stayed unmatched. This CDR3 comprises 17 residues. CDR3 in DNA: TGTGCCAGCAGTCCATACCCGACAGGGAGAACATACAATGAGCAGTTCTTC. This gives the protein CASSPYPTGRTYNEQFF.

The chain has TRBV7-9 and TRBJ1-3, with 9 bases aligning to TRBD1. The CDR3 has 14 residues. Per germline, CDR1 SEHNR and CDR2 FQNEAQ (reference sequence). V shed 7 bases and J 2 bases; nucleotides not matched to a gene: 3. CDR3 sequence reads: CASIRTGAGNTIYF. Here the CDR3 DNA reads TGTGCCAGCATTAGGACAGGGGCTGGAAACACCATATATTTT.

This clonotype was picked up many times. CDR3 in DNA: TGTGCCAGCAGCGGGGGGGACCCATACGAGCAGTACGTC. It yields the protein CASSGGDPYEQYV. V and J are TRBV25-1 and TRBJ2-7; 8 bases are a match to TRBD2. V lost 6 bases, J lost 4 bases, and 5 bases stayed unmatched. This CDR3 has 13 residues. Germline CDR1 and CDR2: MGHDK and SYGVNS.

The J gene is TRBJ2-6, the V gene TRBV21-1; TRBD1 is the table's D call and was not checked against the DNA. TRBV21-1 is reported as a pseudogene. CDR3 length: 18 amino acids. The CDR3 reads CASSLDRPDRAGANVLTF. As DNA, the CDR3 is TGTGCCAGCAGCCTTGACCGGCCTGACAGGGCTGGGGCCAACGTCCTGACTTTC.

Note on this clonotype: A much larger clone lies a single base off, so this may be a read error. Since no conserved phenylalanine or tryptophan closes the CDR3, a read error is the likely cause. V and J are TRBV12-5 and TRBJ2-7; D possibly corresponds to TRBD1 (5 bases). The ends were cut back, 0 bases at V and 1 base at J, with 10 bases in the middle. The CDR3 sequence is 15 residues long. CDR1 and CDR2 from the germline V gene are LGHNT and FRNRAP. DNA of the CDR3: TGTGCTAGTGGTTTGGTACAGGCGCATTCCTACGAGCAGTACTCC. This translates into CASGLVQAHSYEQYS.

This clonotype is labeled large (0.1 to 1%). The rearrangement links TRBV7-2 to TRBJ2-7, with TRBD2 matching 14 bases. In germline, CDR1 is SGHTA, CDR2 FQGNSA. Losses at the gene ends were 5 bases for V and 0 bases for J; bases not matched to a gene: 3. The CDR3 loop spans 16 amino acids. DNA of the CDR3: TGTGCCAGCAGCCAAGGGACTAGCGGGAGCTCCTACGAGCAGTACTTC. Translated: CASSQGTSGSSYEQYF.

At least ten counts were recorded for this clonotype. The rearrangement joins TRBV4-2 to TRBJ2-1; tentative D call: TRBD1 (5 bases). Germline CDR1 LGHNA, CDR2 YNFKEQ. Trimming pared 1 base from V and 10 bases from J, leaving 11 bases between. The CDR3 totals 13 residues. In DNA, the CDR3 is TGTGCCAGCAGCCAAGGACAGATAGTCGAGCAGTTCTTC. It yields the protein CASSQGQIVEQFF.

In this sample, this clonotype turned up many times. J is TRBJ2-5 and V is TRBV6-2 or TRBV6-3; D is unresolved. Per the germline V gene, CDR1 is MNHEY and CDR2 is SVGEGT. This CDR3 spans 13 amino acids. Trimming left V 10 bases short and J 3 bases short, with 15 bases between. The CDR3 nucleotides are TGTGCCACCAGACGGAGCAATAAAGAGACCCAGTACTTC. Residues: CATRRSNKETQYF.

This clonotype was observed at least ten times. The genes are TRBV12-3 or TRBV12-4 and TRBJ2-1; the match to TRBD2 covers 8 bases. With V trimmed by 6 bases and J by 4 bases, 8 bases remained unmatched. The CDR3 sequence is 15 residues long. In nucleotides, the CDR3 is TGTGCCAGCAGCCAAACTAGCGGACTTTACAATGAGCAGTTCTTC. It translates to CASSQTSGLYNEQFF.